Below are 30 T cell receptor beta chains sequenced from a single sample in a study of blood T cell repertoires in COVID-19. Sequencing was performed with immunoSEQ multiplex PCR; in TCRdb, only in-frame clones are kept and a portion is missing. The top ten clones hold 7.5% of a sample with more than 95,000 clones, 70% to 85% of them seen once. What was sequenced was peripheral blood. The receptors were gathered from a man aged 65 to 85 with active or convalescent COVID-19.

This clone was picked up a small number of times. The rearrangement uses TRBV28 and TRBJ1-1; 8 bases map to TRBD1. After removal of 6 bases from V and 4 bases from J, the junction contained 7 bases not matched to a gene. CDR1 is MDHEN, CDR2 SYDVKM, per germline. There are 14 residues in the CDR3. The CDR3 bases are TGTGCCAGCAGCTTGACAGGGGCGGTCACTGAAGCTTTCTTT. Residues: CASSLTGAVTEAFF.

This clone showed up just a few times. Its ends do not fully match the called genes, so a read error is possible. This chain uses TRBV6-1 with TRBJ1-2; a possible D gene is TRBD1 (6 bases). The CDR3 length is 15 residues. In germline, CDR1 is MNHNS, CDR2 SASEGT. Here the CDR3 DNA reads TGTGCCAGCAGCGAAGGGGGTGACAAGGGAGATGGCTACACCTTC. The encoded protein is CASSEGGDKGDGYTF.

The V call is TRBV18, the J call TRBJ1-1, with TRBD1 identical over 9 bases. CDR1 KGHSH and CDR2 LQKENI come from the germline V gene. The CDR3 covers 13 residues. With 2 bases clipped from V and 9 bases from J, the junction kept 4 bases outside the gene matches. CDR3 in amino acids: CASSPRTGEKAFF. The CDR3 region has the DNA TGTGCCAGCTCACCAAGGACAGGGGAAAAAGCTTTCTTT.

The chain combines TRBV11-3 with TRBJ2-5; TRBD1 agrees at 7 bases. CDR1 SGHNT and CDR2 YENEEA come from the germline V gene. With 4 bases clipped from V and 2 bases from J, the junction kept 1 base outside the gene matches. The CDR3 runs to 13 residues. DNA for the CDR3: TGTGCCAGCAGCTCGGGACAGCAAGAGACCCAGTACTTC. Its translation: CASSSGQQETQYF. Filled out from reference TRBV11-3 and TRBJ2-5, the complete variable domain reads EAGVVQSPRYKIIEKKQPVAFWCNPISGHNTLYWYLQNLGQGPELLIRYENEEAVDDSQLPKDRFSAERLKGVDSTLKIQPAELGDSAVYLCASSSGQQETQYFGPGTRLLVL.

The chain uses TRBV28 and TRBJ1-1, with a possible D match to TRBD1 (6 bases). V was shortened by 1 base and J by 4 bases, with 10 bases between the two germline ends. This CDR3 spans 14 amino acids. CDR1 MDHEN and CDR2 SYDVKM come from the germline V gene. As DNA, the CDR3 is TGTGCCAGCAGTTTATCGAGAGGGGGCACTGAAGCTTTCTTT. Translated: CASSLSRGGTEAFF.

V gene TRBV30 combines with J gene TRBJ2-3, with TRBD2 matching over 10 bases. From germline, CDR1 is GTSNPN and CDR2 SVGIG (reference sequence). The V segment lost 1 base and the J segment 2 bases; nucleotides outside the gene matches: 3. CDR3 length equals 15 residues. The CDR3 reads CAWSALAGATDTQYF. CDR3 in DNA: TGTGCCTGGAGTGCTCTAGCGGGGGCCACAGATACGCAGTATTTT.

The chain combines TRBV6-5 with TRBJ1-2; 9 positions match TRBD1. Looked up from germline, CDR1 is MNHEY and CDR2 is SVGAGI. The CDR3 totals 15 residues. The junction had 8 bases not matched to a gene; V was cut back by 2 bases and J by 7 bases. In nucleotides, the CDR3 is TGTGCCAGCAGTTACCAGGGACAGGGACGTACTGGCTACACCTTC. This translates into CASSYQGQGRTGYTF.

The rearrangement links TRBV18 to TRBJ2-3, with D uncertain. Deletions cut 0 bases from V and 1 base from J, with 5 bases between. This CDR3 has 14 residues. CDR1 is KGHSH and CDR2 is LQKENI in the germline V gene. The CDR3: CASSPPVGTDTQYF. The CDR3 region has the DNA TGTGCCAGCTCACCACCGGTAGGCACAGATACGCAGTATTTT.

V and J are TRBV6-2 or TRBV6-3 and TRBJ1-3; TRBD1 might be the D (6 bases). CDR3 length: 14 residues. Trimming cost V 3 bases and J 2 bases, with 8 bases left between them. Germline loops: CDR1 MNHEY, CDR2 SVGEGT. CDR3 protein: CASSYSGAGNTIYF. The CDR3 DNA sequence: TGTGCCAGCAGTTATTCAGGGGCTGGAAACACCATATATTTT.

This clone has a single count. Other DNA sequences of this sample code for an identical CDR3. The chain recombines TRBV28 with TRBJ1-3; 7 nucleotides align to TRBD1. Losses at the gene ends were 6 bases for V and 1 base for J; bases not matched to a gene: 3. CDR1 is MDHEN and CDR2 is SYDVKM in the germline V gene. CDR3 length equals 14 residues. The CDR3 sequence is CASRGQHSGNTIYF. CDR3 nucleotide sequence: TGTGCCAGCAGGGGACAGCATTCTGGAAACACCATATATTTT.

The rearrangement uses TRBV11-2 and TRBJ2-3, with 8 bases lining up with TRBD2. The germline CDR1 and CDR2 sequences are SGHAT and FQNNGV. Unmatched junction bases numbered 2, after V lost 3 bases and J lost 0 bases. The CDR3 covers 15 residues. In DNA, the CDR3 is TGTGCCAGCAGCTTCACTAGCGGAAGCACAGATACGCAGTATTTT. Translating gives CASSFTSGSTDTQYF.

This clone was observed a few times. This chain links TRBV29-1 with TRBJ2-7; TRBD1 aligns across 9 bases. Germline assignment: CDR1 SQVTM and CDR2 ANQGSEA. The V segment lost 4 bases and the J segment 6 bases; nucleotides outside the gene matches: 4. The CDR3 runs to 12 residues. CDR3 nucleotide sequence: TGCAGCGTTGGGGGACAGGGCGGCGAGCAGTACTTC. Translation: CSVGGQGGEQYF.

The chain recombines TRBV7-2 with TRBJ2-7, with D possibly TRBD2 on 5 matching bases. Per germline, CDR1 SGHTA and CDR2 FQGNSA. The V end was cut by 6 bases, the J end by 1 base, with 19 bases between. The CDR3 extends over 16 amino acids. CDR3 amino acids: CASSRTSAGGSYEQYF. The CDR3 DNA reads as TGTGCCAGCAGTCGTACCTCGGCGGGTGGTTCCTACGAGCAGTACTTC.

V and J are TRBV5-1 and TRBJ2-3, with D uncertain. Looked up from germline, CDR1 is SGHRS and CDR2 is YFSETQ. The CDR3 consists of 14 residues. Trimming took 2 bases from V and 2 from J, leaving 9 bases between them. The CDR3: CASSLSSDTDTQYF. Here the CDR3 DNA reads TGCGCCAGCAGCTTATCAAGCGACACAGATACGCAGTATTTT.

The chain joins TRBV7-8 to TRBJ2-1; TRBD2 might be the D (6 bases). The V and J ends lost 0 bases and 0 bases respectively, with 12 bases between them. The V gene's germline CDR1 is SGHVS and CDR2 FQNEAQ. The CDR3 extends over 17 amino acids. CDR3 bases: TGTGCCAGCAGCTTAGCGAGGGCGGGGAGCTCCTACAATGAGCAGTTCTTC. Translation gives CASSLARAGSSYNEQFF.

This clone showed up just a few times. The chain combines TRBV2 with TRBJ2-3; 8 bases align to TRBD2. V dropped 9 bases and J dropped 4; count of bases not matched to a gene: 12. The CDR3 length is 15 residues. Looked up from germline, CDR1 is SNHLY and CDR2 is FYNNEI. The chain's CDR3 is CARKRKSGGADTQYF. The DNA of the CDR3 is TGTGCCAGAAAGAGGAAGAGCGGGGGTGCAGATACGCAGTATTTT.

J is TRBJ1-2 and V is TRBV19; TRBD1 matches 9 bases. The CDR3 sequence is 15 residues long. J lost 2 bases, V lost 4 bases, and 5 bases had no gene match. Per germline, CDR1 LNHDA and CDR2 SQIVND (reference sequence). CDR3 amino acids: CASSTGQGRNYGYTF. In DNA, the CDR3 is TGTGCCAGTAGTACCGGACAGGGGAGGAACTATGGCTACACCTTC.

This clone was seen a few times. Here the CDR3 DNA reads TGTGCCAGCTCACCAACGACAGGGGGCACCGGGGAGCTGTTTTTT. Translation: CASSPTTGGTGELFF. V is TRBV18 and J is TRBJ2-2, with 9 bases fitting TRBD1. V shed 2 bases, J shed 4 bases, and the junction held 2 bases outside the gene matches. Germline CDR1 and CDR2: KGHSH and LQKENI. This CDR3 has 15 amino acids.

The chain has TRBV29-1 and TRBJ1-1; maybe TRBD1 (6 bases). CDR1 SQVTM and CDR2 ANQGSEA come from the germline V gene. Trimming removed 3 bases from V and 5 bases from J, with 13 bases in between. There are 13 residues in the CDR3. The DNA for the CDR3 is TGCAGCGTTGAGTCAGGGGTGCGGACTGAAGCTTTCTTT. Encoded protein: CSVESGVRTEAFF. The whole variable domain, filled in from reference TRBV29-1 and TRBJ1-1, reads SAVISQKPSRDICQRGTSLTIQCQVDSQVTMMFWYRQQPGQSLTLIATANQGSEATYESGFVIDKFPISRPNLTFSTLTVSNMSPEDSSIYLCSVESGVRTEAFFGQGTRLTVV.

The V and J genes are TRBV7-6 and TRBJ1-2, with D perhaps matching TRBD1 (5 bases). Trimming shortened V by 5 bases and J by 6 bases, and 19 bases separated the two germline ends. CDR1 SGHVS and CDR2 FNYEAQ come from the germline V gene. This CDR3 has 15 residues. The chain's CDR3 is CASSQFSGTLNGYTF. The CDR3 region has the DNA TGTGCCAGCAGCCAATTCTCCGGGACTTTAAATGGCTACACCTTC.

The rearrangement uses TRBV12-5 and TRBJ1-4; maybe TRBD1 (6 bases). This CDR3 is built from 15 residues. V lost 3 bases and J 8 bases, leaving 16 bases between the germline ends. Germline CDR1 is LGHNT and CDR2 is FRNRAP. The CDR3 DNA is TGTGCTAGTGGTTTCAGGGGACGCGAAAGAGAAAAACTGTTTTTT. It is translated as CASGFRGREREKLFF.

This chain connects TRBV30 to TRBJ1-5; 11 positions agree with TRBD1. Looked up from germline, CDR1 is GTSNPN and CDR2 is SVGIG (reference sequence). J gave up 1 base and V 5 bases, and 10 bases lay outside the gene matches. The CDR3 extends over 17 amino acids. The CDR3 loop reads CAWGAGTGGKSNQPQHF. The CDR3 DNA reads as TGTGCCTGGGGTGCCGGGACAGGGGGTAAGAGCAATCAGCCCCAGCATTTT.

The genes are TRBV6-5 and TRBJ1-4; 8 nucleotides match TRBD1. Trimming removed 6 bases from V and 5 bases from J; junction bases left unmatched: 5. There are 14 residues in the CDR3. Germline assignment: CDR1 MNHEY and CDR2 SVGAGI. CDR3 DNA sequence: TGTGCCAGCAGGGGACAGGTGCTGAATGAAAAACTGTTTTTT. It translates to CASRGQVLNEKLFF.

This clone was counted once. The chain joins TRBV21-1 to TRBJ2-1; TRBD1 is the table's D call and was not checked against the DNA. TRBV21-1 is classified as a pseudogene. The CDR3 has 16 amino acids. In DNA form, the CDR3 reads TGTGCCAGCAGCACTCGGACAGAGGACCCTAACAATGAGCAGTTCTTC. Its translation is CASSTRTEDPNNEQFF.

The CDR3 nucleotides read TGTGCCAGCAGCCCCCGGGGGGACGCCGCCACAGATACGCAGTATTTT. Its translation: CASSPRGDAATDTQYF. The chain joins TRBV9 to TRBJ2-3; 7 bases agree with TRBD2. Germline V lookup: CDR1 SGDLS, CDR2 YYNGEE. V trimming: 4 bases; J trimming: 2 bases; junction bases outside the gene matches: 10. CDR3 length: 16 residues.

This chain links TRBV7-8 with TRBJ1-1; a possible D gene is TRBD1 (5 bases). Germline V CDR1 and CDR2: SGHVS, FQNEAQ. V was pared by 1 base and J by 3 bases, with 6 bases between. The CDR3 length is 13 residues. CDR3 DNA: TGTGCCAGCAGCTTAGTCAGGGACACTGAAGCTTTCTTT. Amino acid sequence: CASSLVRDTEAFF. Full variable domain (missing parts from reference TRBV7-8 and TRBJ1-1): GAGVSQSPRYKVAKRGQDVALRCDPISGHVSLFWYQQALGQGPEFLTYFQNEAQLDKSGLPSDRFFAERPEGSVSTLKIQRTQQEDSAVYLCASSLVRDTEAFFGQGTRLTVV.

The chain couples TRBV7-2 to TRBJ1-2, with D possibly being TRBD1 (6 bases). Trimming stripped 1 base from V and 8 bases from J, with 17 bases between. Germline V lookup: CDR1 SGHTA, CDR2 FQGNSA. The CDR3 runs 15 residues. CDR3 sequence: CASSLVSRTGGGYTF. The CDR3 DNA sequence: TGTGCCAGCAGCTTAGTTAGCAGGACTGGGGGCGGCTACACCTTC.

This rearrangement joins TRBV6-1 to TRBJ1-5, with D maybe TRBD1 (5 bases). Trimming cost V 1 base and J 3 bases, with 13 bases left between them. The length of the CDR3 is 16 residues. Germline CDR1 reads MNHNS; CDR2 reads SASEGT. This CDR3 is CASSEDGGAHNQPQHF. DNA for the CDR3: TGTGCCAGCAGTGAAGACGGAGGGGCCCACAATCAGCCCCAGCATTTT.

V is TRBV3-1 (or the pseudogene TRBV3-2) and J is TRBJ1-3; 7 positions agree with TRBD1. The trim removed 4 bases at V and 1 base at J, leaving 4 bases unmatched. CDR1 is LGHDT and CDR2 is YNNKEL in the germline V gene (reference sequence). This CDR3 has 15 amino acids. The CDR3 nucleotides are TGTGCCAGCAGCCTGGGACAGCTTTCTGGAAACACCATATATTTT. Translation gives CASSLGQLSGNTIYF.

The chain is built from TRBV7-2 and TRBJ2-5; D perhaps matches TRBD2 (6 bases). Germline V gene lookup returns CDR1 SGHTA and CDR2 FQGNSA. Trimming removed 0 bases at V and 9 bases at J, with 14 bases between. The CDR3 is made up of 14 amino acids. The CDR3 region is CASSLARRDEAQYF. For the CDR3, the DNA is TGTGCCAGCAGCTTAGCGCGGAGGGACGAGGCCCAGTACTTC.